This T cell receptor (beta chain) was sequenced in a study of T cells in Graves' hyperthyroidism and ophthalmopathy. Amplification yielded TCR beta CDR3 regions, with RNA transcripts as the source. First-round RT-PCR of the TCR CDR3 relied on the HTBI primer set. TCRdb itself ran the multiplex PCR reads through MiXCR, one entry per CDR3 protein. This sample has fewer than 550,000 distinct CDR3 sequences, with around 16% found just once. Trimming shortened V by 1 base and J by 2 bases, and 24 bases separated the two germline ends. Germline CDR1 reads SGHAT; CDR2 reads FQNNGV. The CDR3 covers 20 residues. This clonotype was counted many times.

The V call is TRBV11-2, the J call TRBJ2-1; D is perhaps TRBD1 or TRBD2 (6 bases each). Sequencing was performed on blood. The sequence came from a woman younger than 30 with Graves' hyperthyroidism. The CDR3 reads CASSLGEGWSRGPPYNEQFF. The DNA for the CDR3 is TGTGCCAGCAGCTTAGGAGAGGGTTGGAGTCGGGGGCCCCCCTACAATGAGCAGTTCTTC.